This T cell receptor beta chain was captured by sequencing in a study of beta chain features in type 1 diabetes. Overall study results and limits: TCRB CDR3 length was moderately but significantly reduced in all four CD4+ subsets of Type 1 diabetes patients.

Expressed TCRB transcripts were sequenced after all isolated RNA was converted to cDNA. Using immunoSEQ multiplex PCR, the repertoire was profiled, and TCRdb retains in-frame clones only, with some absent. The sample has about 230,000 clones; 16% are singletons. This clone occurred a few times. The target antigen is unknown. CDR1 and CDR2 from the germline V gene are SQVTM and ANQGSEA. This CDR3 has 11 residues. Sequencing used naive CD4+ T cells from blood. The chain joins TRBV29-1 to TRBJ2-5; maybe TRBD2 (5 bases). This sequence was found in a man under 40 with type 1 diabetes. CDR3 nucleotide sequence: TGCAGTCGGGGAGCAGAAGAGACCCAGTACTTC. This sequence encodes CSRGAEETQYF.